This TCR beta chain was sequenced for a study of OX40 agonist ivuxolimab in advanced cancers. V lost 1 base, J lost 0 bases, and 10 bases lay in between. The length of the CDR3 is 15 residues. Germline V gene data show CDR1 as LGHNA and CDR2 as YSLEER. The repertoire was sequenced with immunoSEQ multiplex PCR; TCRdb's copy has only in-frame clones and lacks some. The profile shows about 52,000 clones, about 93% of them singletons. Study findings and constraints: In the 0.1-3.0 mg/kg groups, partial responders showed among the lowest expansion.

This clone was detected only a few times. Its antigen is currently unknown. Source: CD4+ or CD8+ T cells sorted from blood, taken in a trial of the OX40 agonist ivuxolimab. This TCR came from an adult with an advanced solid tumor such as melanoma, head and neck, liver or kidney cancer. The gene calls are TRBV4-3 and TRBJ2-7; possibly TRBD2 for D (6 bases). In DNA form, the CDR3 reads TGCGCCAGCAGCCAAGTGAGGGAGGCCTCCTACGAGCAGTACTTC. Its protein is CASSQVREASYEQYF.